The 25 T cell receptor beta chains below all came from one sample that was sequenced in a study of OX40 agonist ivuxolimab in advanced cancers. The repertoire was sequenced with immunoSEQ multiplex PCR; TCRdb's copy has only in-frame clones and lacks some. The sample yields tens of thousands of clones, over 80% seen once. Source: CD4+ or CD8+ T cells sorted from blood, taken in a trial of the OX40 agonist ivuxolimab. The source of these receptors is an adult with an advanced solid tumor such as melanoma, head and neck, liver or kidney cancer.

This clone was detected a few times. The CDR3 coding sequence is TGTGCCAGCAGGAGCCGGGACAGTAGCAATCAGCCCCAGCATTTT. This encodes CASRSRDSSNQPQHF. The chain recombines TRBV6-1 with TRBJ1-5; 7 nucleotides agree with TRBD1. Trimming removed 6 bases from V and 0 bases from J; junction bases left unmatched: 5. The germline CDR1 and CDR2 sequences are MNHNS and SASEGT. This CDR3 has 15 amino acids.

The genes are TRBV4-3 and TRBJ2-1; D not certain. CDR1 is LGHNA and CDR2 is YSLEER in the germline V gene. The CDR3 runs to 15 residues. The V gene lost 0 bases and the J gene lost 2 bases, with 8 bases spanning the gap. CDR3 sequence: CASSQDLPAYNEQFF. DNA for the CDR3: TGCGCCAGCAGCCAAGATTTACCGGCCTACAATGAGCAGTTCTTC.

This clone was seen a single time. CDR3 sequence: CASSPTDRFNTEAFF. The CDR3 region has the DNA TGCGCCAGCAGCCCGACGGACAGATTTAACACTGAAGCTTTCTTT. This chain connects TRBV4-1 to TRBJ1-1; a weak D match, TRBD1 (6 bases). Germline V gives CDR1 MGHRA, CDR2 YSYEKL. The length of the CDR3 is 15 residues. Deletions cut 4 bases from V and 2 bases from J, with 14 bases between.

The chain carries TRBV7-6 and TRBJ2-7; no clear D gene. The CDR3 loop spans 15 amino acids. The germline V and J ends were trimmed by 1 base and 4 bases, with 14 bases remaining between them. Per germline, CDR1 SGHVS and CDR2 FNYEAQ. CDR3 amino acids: CASSLDPGYGYEQYF. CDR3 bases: TGTGCCAGCAGCTTAGATCCCGGCTACGGTTACGAGCAGTACTTC.

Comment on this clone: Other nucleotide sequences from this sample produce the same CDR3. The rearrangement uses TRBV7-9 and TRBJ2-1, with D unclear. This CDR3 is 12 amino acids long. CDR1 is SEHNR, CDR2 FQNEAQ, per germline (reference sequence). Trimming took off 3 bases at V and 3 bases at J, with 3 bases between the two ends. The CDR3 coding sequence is TGTGCCAGCAGCTTGGTCTACAATGAGCAGTTCTTC. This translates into CASSLVYNEQFF.

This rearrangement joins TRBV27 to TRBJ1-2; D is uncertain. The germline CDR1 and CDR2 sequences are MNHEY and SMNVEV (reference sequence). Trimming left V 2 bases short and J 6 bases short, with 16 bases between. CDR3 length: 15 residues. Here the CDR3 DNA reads TGTGCCAGCAGTTTAGCCCAGGCATACCAGGATGGCTACACCTTC. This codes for CASSLAQAYQDGYTF.

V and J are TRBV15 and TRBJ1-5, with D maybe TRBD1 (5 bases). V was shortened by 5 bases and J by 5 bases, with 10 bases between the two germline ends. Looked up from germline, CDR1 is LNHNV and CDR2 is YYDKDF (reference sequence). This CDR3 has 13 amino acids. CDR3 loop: CATSPRADQPQHF. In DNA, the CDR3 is TGTGCCACCAGCCCCAGGGCCGATCAGCCCCAGCATTTT.

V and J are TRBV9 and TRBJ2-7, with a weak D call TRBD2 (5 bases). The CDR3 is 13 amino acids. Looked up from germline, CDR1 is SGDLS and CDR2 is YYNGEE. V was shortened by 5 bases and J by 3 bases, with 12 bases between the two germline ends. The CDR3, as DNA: TGTGCCAGCAGTCGCAGCGGACTCTACGAGCAGTACTTC. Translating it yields CASSRSGLYEQYF.

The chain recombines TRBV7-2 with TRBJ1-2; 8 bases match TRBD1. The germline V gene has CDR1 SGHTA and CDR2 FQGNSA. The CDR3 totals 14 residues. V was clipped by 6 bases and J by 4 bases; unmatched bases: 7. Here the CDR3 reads CASRQGQGSYGYTF. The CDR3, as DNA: TGTGCCAGCAGACAAGGACAGGGTAGCTATGGCTACACCTTC.

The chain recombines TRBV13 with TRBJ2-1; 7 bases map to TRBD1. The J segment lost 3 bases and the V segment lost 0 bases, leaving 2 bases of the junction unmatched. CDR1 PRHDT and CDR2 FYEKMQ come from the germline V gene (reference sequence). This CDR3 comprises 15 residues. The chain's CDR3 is CASSLGQGYYNEQFF. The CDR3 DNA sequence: TGTGCCAGCAGCTTAGGACAGGGGTACTACAATGAGCAGTTCTTC. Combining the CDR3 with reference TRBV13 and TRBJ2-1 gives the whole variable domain AAGVIQSPRHLIKEKRETATLKCYPIPRHDTVYWYQQGPGQDPQFLISFYEKMQSDKGSIPDRFSAQQFSDYHSELNMSSLELGDSALYFCASSLGQGYYNEQFFGPGTRLTVL.

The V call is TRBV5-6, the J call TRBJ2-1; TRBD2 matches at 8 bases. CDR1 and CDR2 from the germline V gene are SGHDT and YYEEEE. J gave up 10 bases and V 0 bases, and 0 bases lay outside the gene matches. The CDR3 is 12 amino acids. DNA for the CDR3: TGTGCCAGCAGCTTGGCTAGCGGGGAGCAGTTCTTC. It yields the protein CASSLASGEQFF.

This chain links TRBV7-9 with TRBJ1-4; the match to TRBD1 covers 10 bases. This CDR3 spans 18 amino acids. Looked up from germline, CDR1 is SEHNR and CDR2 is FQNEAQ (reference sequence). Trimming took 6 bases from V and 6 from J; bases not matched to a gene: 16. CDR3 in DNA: TGTGCCAGCAGGGTCGGGACAGGGGTGTCGGGTTCGGATGAAAAACTGTTTTTT. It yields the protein CASRVGTGVSGSDEKLFF.

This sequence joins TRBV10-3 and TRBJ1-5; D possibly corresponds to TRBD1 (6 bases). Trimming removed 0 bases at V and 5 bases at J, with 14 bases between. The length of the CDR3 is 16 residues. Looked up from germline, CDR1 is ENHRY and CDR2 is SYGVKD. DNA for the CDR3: TGTGCCATCAGTGAGTCGAGTCAGGGGTGGTATCAGCCCCAGCATTTT. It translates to CAISESSQGWYQPQHF.

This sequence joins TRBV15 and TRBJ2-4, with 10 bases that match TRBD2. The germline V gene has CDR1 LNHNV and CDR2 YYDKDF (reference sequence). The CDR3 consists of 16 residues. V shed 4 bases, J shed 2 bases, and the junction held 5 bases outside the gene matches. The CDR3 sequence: CATSTLAGDPKNIQYF. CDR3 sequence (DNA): TGTGCCACCAGCACCCTAGCGGGAGACCCCAAAAACATTCAGTACTTC.

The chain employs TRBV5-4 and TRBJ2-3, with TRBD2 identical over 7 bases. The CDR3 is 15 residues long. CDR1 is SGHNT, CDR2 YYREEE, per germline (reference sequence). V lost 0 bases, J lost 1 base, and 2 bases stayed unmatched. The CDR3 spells CASSLAGGGTDTQYF. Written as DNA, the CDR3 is TGTGCCAGCAGCTTGGCGGGGGGAGGCACAGATACGCAGTATTTT.

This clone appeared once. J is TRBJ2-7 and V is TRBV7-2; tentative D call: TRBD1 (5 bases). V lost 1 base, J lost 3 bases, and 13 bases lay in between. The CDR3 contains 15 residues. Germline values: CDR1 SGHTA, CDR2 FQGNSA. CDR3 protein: CASSLVAGKGYEQYF. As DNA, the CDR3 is TGTGCCAGCAGCTTAGTGGCAGGGAAAGGCTACGAGCAGTACTTC. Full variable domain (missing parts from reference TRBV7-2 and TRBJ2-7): GAGVSQSPSNKVTEKGKDVELRCDPISGHTALYWYRQSLGQGLEFLIYFQGNSAPDKSGLPSDRFSAERTGGSVSTLTIQRTQQEDSAVYLCASSLVAGKGYEQYFGPGTRLTVT.

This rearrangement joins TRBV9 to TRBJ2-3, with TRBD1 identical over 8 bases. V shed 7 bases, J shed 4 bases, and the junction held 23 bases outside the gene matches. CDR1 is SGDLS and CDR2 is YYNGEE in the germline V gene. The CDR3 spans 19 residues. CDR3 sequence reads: CASGRPASRTGRAADTQYF. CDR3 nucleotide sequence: TGTGCCAGCGGGAGGCCAGCATCTAGGACAGGGCGGGCGGCAGATACGCAGTATTTT.

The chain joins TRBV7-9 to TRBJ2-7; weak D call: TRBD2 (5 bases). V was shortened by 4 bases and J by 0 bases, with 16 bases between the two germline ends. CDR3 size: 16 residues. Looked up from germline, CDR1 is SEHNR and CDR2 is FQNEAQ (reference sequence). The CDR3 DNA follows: TGTGCCAGCAGCTCTGCCCGGGATTGGCGCTCCTACGAGCAGTACTTC. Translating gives CASSSARDWRSYEQYF. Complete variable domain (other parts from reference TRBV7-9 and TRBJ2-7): DTGVSQNPRHKITKRGQNVTFRCDPISEHNRLYWYRQTLGQGPEFLTYFQNEAQLEKSRLLSDRFSAERPKGSFSTLEIQRTEQGDSAMYLCASSSARDWRSYEQYFGPGTRLTVT.

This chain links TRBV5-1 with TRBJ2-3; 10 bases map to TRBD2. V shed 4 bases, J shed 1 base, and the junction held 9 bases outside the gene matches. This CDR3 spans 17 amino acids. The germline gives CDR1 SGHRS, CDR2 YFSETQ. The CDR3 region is CASSLNSGTSGTDTQYF. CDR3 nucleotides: TGCGCCAGCAGCCTGAACTCCGGGACTAGCGGCACAGATACGCAGTATTTT.

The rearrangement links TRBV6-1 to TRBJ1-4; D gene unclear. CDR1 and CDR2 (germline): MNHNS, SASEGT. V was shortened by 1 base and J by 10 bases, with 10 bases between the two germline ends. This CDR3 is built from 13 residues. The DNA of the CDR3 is TGTGCCAGCAGTGAAGACAGATGGGGAAAACTGTTTTTT. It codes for CASSEDRWGKLFF.

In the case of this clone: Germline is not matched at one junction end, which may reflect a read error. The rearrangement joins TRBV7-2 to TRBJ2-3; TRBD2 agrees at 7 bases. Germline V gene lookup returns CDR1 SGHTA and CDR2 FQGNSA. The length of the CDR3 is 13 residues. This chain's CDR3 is CASSFLTSSPVLF. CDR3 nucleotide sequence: TGTGCCAGCAGCTTCCTGACTAGCAGCCCGGTTCTTTTT. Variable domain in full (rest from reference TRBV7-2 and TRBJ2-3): GAGVSQSPSNKVTEKGKDVELRCDPISGHTALYWYRQSLGQGLEFLIYFQGNSAPDKSGLPSDRFSAERTGGSVSTLTIQRTQQEDSAVYLCASSFLTSSPVLFGPGTRLTVL.

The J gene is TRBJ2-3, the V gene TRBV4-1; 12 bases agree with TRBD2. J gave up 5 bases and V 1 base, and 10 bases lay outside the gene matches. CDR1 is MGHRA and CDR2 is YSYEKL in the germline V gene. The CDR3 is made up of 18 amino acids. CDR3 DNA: TGCGCCAGCAGCCAAGTTGGGGCTAGCGGGGGGGCCCTAGATACGCAGTATTTT. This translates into CASSQVGASGGALDTQYF.

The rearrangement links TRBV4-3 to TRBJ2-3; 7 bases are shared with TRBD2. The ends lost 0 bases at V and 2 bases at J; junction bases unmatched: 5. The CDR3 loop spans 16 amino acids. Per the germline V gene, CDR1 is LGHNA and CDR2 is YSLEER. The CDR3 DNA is TGCGCCAGCAGCCAAGACCGCCTAGCGGTCACAGATACGCAGTATTTT. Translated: CASSQDRLAVTDTQYF.

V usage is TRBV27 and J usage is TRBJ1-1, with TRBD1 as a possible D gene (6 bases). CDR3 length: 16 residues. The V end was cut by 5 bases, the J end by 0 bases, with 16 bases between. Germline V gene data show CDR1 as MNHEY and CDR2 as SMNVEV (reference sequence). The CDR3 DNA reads TGTGCCAGCAGTCCGGACAGTGAAGGAGTGAACACTGAAGCTTTCTTT. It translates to CASSPDSEGVNTEAFF.

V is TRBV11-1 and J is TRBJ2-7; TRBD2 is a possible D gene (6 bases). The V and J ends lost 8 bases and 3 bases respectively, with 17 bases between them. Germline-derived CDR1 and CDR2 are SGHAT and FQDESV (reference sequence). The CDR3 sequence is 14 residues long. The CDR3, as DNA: TGTGCCAGCGAGGGAGGAGCCCCCCTCTACGAGCAGTACTTC. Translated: CASEGGAPLYEQYF.